This T cell receptor beta chain stems from a study of cytomegalovirus exposure and HLA in healthy donors. Germline V gene lookup returns CDR1 SEHNR and CDR2 FQNEAQ (reference sequence). Trimming removed 7 bases from V and 4 bases from J, with 20 bases in between. The CDR3 is 16 amino acids. PCR involved 60 Vbeta and 13 Jbeta primers. Some clones are missing from TCRdb's copy, which holds only in-frame ones; the method was immunoSEQ multiplex PCR. The repertoire holds 60,000 to 95,000 clones, with approximately 80% as singletons. The specimen sequenced was PBMCs. The clonotype was recovered from a woman in her thirties or forties in good health and CMV-seropositive. V usage is TRBV7-9 and J usage is TRBJ1-3; tentative D call: TRBD1 (6 bases). The CDR3, as DNA: TGTGCCAGCACGCAAAATGCAGGGGCGGCCGGAAACACCATATATTTT. This sequence encodes CASTQNAGAAGNTIYF.